Detailed here is one T cell receptor (beta chain). The table came from immunoSEQ multiplex PCR; TCRdb's copy has only in-frame clones and leaves some out. The table shows 35,000 to 45,000 clones, with around four fifths occurring only once. This specimen comes from a study of control samples from healthy donors and cancer patients. This CDR3 has 17 amino acids. The germline gives CDR1 SGDLS, CDR2 YYNGEE. J lost 0 bases, V lost 2 bases, and 7 bases had no gene match. This clonotype was obtained from a man between 60 and 70 years old in good health. The genes are TRBV9 and TRBJ2-2, with 7 nucleotides matching TRBD1. Sequencing used blood. The CDR3, as DNA: TGTGCCAGCAGCGTCCACCTTCAGGGGGCGAACACCGGGGAGCTGTTTTTT. As protein: CASSVHLQGANTGELFF.